The sequence of this T cell receptor beta chain was determined in a study of graft-versus-host responses after intestinal transplantation. Sequencing used immunoSEQ multiplex PCR; TCRdb keeps in-frame clones, though not all of them. The sample holds about 85,000 clones, 91% seen once. From germline, CDR1 is MGHDK and CDR2 SYGVNS. The CDR3 covers 14 residues. Trimming took 6 bases from V and 7 from J; bases not matched to a gene: 5. A word on this clone: Antigen specificity is unknown.

V and J are TRBV25-1 and TRBJ1-4; 10 bases are a match to TRBD1. The source of this sequence is a human donor who was the organ donor for an intestinal transplant. The material was unstimulated CD8+ T cells sorted from spleen or lymph node cells, obtained before transplant. The CDR3 here is CASSRTGGSEKLFF. In nucleotides, the CDR3 is TGTGCCAGCAGCCGGACAGGGGGTAGTGAAAAACTGTTTTTT. The complete variable domain, with remaining parts taken from reference TRBV25-1 and TRBJ1-4, reads EADIYQTPRYLVIGTGKKITLECSQTMGHDKMYWYQQDPGMELHLIHYSYGVNSTEKGDLSSESTVSRIRTEHFPLTLESARPSHTSQYLCASSRTGGSEKLFFGSGTQLSVL.